The 5 T cell receptor beta chains below were found in one sample sequenced in a study of blood T cell repertoires in COVID-19 (dated by TCRdb to 2018 to 2020). Library prep was done by the immunoSEQ multiplex PCR assay. This immuneACCESS table, as held by TCRdb, lists in-frame sequences with V and J called but not all clones. Of the missing ones, under half trace to an unresolved V gene in checked studies; the others have no known cause. The sample table holds around 200,000 clones, of which about 82% were seen once. About 6% of the sample belongs to the ten largest clones. Sample: PBMCs or T cells enriched from blood (not recorded which). The receptors come from a man in his forties or fifties with acute COVID-19.

The CDR3 DNA reads as TGCGCCAGCAGCTTCGGACAGGGTGATCAGCCCCAGCATTTT. This sequence encodes CASSFGQGDQPQHF. The chain links TRBV5-1 to TRBJ1-5, with 8 bases lining up with TRBD1. There are 14 residues in the CDR3. Losses at the gene ends were 2 bases for V and 5 bases for J; bases not matched to a gene: 3. CDR1 SGHRS and CDR2 YFSETQ come from the germline V gene.

The chain has TRBV24-1 and TRBJ1-1; the D is unclear. The germline V gene has CDR1 KGHDR and CDR2 SFDVKD. V was pared by 3 bases and J by 4 bases, with 5 bases between. This CDR3 comprises 12 residues. DNA of the CDR3: TGTGCCACCAGTGATGGAGGCACTGAAGCTTTCTTT. It codes for CATSDGGTEAFF.

This clone was found a few times. J is TRBJ2-5 and V is TRBV11-3; 8 bases map to TRBD2. Germline values: CDR1 SGHNT, CDR2 YENEEA. This CDR3 contains 14 residues. Unmatched junction bases numbered 4, after V lost 2 bases and J lost 5 bases. The CDR3 is CASSLREGLETQYF. CDR3 nucleotides: TGTGCCAGCAGCTTACGGGAGGGACTGGAGACCCAGTACTTC.

The rearrangement links TRBV7-2 to TRBJ2-3; 10 bases are a match to TRBD2. CDR3 length equals 16 residues. V was clipped by 8 bases and J by 6 bases; unmatched bases: 14. Germline CDR1 reads SGHTA; CDR2 reads FQGNSA. CDR3 in DNA: TGTGCCAGCCTAGTTGGAAGCGGGAGGGGGCAGGATACGCAGTATTTT. This encodes CASLVGSGRGQDTQYF.

The CDR3 DNA sequence: TGCGCCAGCAGCCAAGGTCCGAGAAGTCGCTATGGCTACACCTTC. Translation: CASSQGPRSRYGYTF. The chain employs TRBV4-1 and TRBJ1-2, with no clear D. V lost 1 base and J 4 bases, leaving 13 bases between the germline ends. The germline V gene encodes CDR1 MGHRA and CDR2 YSYEKL. The CDR3 has 15 amino acids.